The 23 T cell receptor beta chains listed next were all sequenced from one sample in a study of blood T cell repertoires in COVID-19. Clones were read by immunoSEQ multiplex PCR, and TCRdb kept only the in-frame ones, dropping some. The sample carries about 120,000 clones, roughly 85% recorded once. The sequenced material came from peripheral blood. The receptors derive from an elderly man with acute or convalescent COVID-19.

This clone was seen a handful of times. DNA for the CDR3: TGTGCCAGCACGGGACAGGGCTATGGCTACACCTTC. It specifies CASTGQGYGYTF. V usage is TRBV6-5 and J usage is TRBJ1-2; 9 bases line up with TRBD1. J was trimmed by 4 bases and V by 7 bases; bases with no gene match: 1. This CDR3 is built from 12 residues. CDR1 MNHEY and CDR2 SVGAGI come from the germline V gene.

The chain is built from TRBV9 and TRBJ1-4; D unclear. Between the trimmed V and J ends, which lost 2 bases and 4 bases, there was a span of 9 bases. The CDR3 is 14 amino acids. The germline gives CDR1 SGDLS, CDR2 YYNGEE. CDR3 sequence: CASSVAGINEKLFF. In DNA form, the CDR3 reads TGTGCCAGCAGCGTGGCGGGGATTAATGAAAAACTGTTTTTT.

The genes are TRBV11-2 and TRBJ1-4; D unclear. The germline V gene encodes CDR1 SGHAT and CDR2 FQNNGV. The CDR3 extends over 15 amino acids. V lost 1 base and J lost 1, with 7 bases in between. The CDR3 loop is CASSLAGKTNEKLFF. The CDR3, as DNA: TGTGCCAGCAGCTTAGCGGGTAAAACTAATGAAAAACTGTTTTTT.

V gene TRBV2 combines with J gene TRBJ2-5; 9 bases agree with TRBD1. With V trimmed by 6 bases and J by 4 bases, 15 bases remained unmatched. Germline loops: CDR1 SNHLY, CDR2 FYNNEI. The CDR3 contains 17 residues. CDR3 sequence (DNA): TGTGCCAGCAGCGGGCATGGGACAGGGACTGGGGGAGAGACCCAGTACTTC. Translating gives CASSGHGTGTGGETQYF. The full variable domain, completed using reference TRBV2 and TRBJ2-5, is EPEVTQTPSHQVTQMGQEVILRCVPISNHLYFYWYRQILGQKVEFLVSFYNNEISEKSEIFDDQFSVERPDGSNFTLKIRSTKLEDSAMYFCASSGHGTGTGGETQYFGPGTRLLVL.

The chain links TRBV21-1 to TRBJ1-2; TRBD1 reflects the table's D call only, with no check against the DNA. TRBV21-1 is annotated as a pseudogene. The CDR3 is 17 residues long. The CDR3 DNA reads as TGTGCCAGCAGCAAAGCGCTTTTTTCGGGACAGGCCTATGGCTACACCTTC. Protein sequence: CASSKALFSGQAYGYTF.

This clone was picked up many times. J is TRBJ2-3 and V is TRBV7-9, with 8 bases fitting TRBD2. With 8 bases clipped from V and 0 bases from J, the junction kept 10 bases outside the gene matches. CDR1 and CDR2 from the germline V gene are SEHNR and FQNEAQ (reference sequence). This CDR3 has 16 amino acids. CDR3 in DNA: TGTGCCAGCGGGGGGTTAGCGGGGACAAGCACAGATACGCAGTATTTT. Translating it yields CASGGLAGTSTDTQYF.

J is TRBJ2-7 and V is TRBV7-2; 7 bases are a match to TRBD1. The CDR3 extends over 14 amino acids. V shed 3 bases and J 1 base; nucleotides not matched to a gene: 3. Germline V gene lookup returns CDR1 SGHTA and CDR2 FQGNSA. CDR3 residues: CASSFTQGSYEQYF. CDR3 nucleotides: TGTGCCAGCAGCTTCACACAGGGGTCCTACGAGCAGTACTTC.

The V call is TRBV18, the J call TRBJ1-2, with unresolved D. The CDR3 runs 14 residues. CDR1 is KGHSH and CDR2 is LQKENI in the germline V gene. Trimming stripped 3 bases from V and 5 bases from J, with 13 bases between. The CDR3 DNA sequence: TGTGCCAGCTCACCCAACCGTCAAGAGTATGGCTACACCTTC. Protein sequence: CASSPNRQEYGYTF. Using reference TRBV18 and TRBJ1-2 for the parts outside the CDR3, the full variable domain is NAGVMQNPRHLVRRRGQEARLRCSPMKGHSHVYWYRQLPEEGLKFMVYLQKENIIDESGMPKERFSAEFPKEGPSILRIQQVVRGDSAAYFCASSPNRQEYGYTFGSGTRLTVV.

A few counts support this clone. The chain combines TRBV10-1 with TRBJ1-2; TRBD1 might be the D (6 bases). Germline V gene lookup returns CDR1 WNHNN and CDR2 SYGVQD (reference sequence). This CDR3 contains 13 residues. Trimming removed 4 bases at V and 7 bases at J, with 13 bases between. This CDR3 reads CASSANRAFGYTF. CDR3 sequence (DNA): TGCGCCAGCAGTGCCAACAGGGCTTTTGGCTACACCTTC.

The chain joins TRBV28 to TRBJ2-5, with D maybe TRBD1 (6 bases). This CDR3 spans 13 amino acids. CDR1 MDHEN and CDR2 SYDVKM come from the germline V gene. V lost 7 bases and J lost 5, with 14 bases in between. CDR3 sequence reads: CASTTTGWETQYF. The CDR3 DNA is TGTGCCAGCACTACTACAGGGTGGGAGACCCAGTACTTC.

This chain links TRBV5-4 with TRBJ2-1, with 7 bases lining up with TRBD2. Looked up from germline, CDR1 is SGHNT and CDR2 is YYREEE (reference sequence). Losses at the gene ends were 5 bases for V and 2 bases for J; bases not matched to a gene: 7. This CDR3 is 15 amino acids long. CDR3 bases: TGTGCCAGCAGTCCTACTAGCGTTACCTACAATGAGCAGTTCTTC. Amino acid sequence: CASSPTSVTYNEQFF.

The chain employs TRBV5-4 and TRBJ2-2, with a tentative D call TRBD1 (6 bases). CDR3 length: 16 residues. Germline CDR1 and CDR2: SGHNT and YYREEE (reference sequence). With 0 bases removed from V and 5 bases from J, the gap between germline ends came to 14 bases. The CDR3, as DNA: TGTGCCAGCAGCTTGGAGGTGGGGGCCACTACCGGGGAGCTGTTTTTT. Its protein is CASSLEVGATTGELFF. Full variable domain (outside the CDR3, taken from reference TRBV5-4 and TRBJ2-2): ETGVTQSPTHLIKTRGQQVTLRCSSQSGHNTVSWYQQALGQGPQFIFQYYREEENGRGNFPPRFSGLQFPNYSSELNVNALELDDSALYLCASSLEVGATTGELFFGEGSRLTVL.

V usage is TRBV6-6 and J usage is TRBJ1-5, with a weak D call TRBD1 (6 bases). Germline CDR1 MNHNY, CDR2 SVGAGI (reference sequence). The length of the CDR3 is 16 residues. V lost 0 bases, J lost 1 base, and 10 bases lay in between. The CDR3 nucleotides are TGTGCCAGCAGTTACTCGAGGACAGCAAGCAATCAGCCCCAGCATTTT. Its translation is CASSYSRTASNQPQHF.

This chain links TRBV3-1 (or the pseudogene TRBV3-2) with TRBJ1-4; D gene uncertain. In germline, CDR1 is LGHDT, CDR2 YNNKEL (reference sequence). The CDR3 sequence is 13 residues long. V lost 2 bases and J 7 bases, leaving 8 bases between the germline ends. The DNA of the CDR3 is TGTGCCAGCAGCCAATCCCGGTTTGAAAAACTGTTTTTT. It yields the protein CASSQSRFEKLFF.

This rearrangement joins TRBV29-1 to TRBJ2-1; 13 nucleotides match TRBD2. The CDR3 is made up of 15 amino acids. Germline assignment: CDR1 SQVTM and CDR2 ANQGSEA. The V segment lost 7 bases and the J segment 3 bases; nucleotides outside the gene matches: 6. The CDR3 DNA reads as TGCAGCGGAGGACTAGCGGGGGCCCGCTACAATGAGCAGTTCTTC. Its translation: CSGGLAGARYNEQFF.

On this clone: At one boundary the junction diverges from the germline segment, which might be a read error. The rearrangement links TRBV6-1 to TRBJ1-6; D is unresolved. Germline assignment: CDR1 MNHNS and CDR2 SASEGT. The CDR3 loop spans 14 amino acids. CDR3 residues: CASGDGRDNSPLHF. As DNA, the CDR3 is TGTGCCAGCGGTGACGGGCGGGATAATTCACCCCTCCACTTT.

The V call is TRBV12-3 or TRBV12-4, the J call TRBJ1-2; D gene unclear. Trimming stripped 4 bases from V and 2 bases from J, with 5 bases between. The CDR3 has 12 residues. In nucleotides, the CDR3 is TGTGCCAGCAGTTCAGTCAACTATGGCTACACCTTC. Translation gives CASSSVNYGYTF.

The chain carries TRBV5-4 and TRBJ2-1, with D possibly TRBD2 on 6 matching bases. Trimming pared 3 bases from V and 5 bases from J, leaving 12 bases between. CDR1 and CDR2 (germline): SGHNT, YYREEE (reference sequence). This CDR3 is built from 14 residues. DNA of the CDR3: TGTGCCAGCAGCTGGGGGGAGTTGCACAATGAGCAGTTCTTC. Residues: CASSWGELHNEQFF.

J is TRBJ1-1 and V is TRBV5-1; D might be TRBD1 (5 bases). V lost 1 base and J lost 0, with 19 bases in between. The germline V gene encodes CDR1 SGHRS and CDR2 YFSETQ. The CDR3 totals 18 residues. CDR3 sequence: CASSLFPREVLMNTEAFF. The DNA for the CDR3 is TGCGCCAGCAGCTTGTTTCCCAGGGAAGTTCTTATGAACACTGAAGCTTTCTTT.

The chain carries TRBV2 and TRBJ1-5; 7 nucleotides align to TRBD1. The V and J ends lost 7 bases and 5 bases, in that order; junction bases with no gene match: 5. This CDR3 region has 13 residues. Looked up from germline, CDR1 is SNHLY and CDR2 is FYNNEI. CDR3 DNA sequence: TGTGCCAGCACGATGGGACAGTATCAGCCCCAGCATTTT. This sequence encodes CASTMGQYQPQHF.

The chain joins TRBV18 to TRBJ2-5; D is perhaps TRBD2 (6 bases). The germline CDR1 and CDR2 sequences are KGHSH and LQKENI. This CDR3 is built from 13 residues. Between the trimmed V and J ends, which lost 3 bases and 5 bases, there was a span of 10 bases. CDR3: CASSPPAGETQYF. CDR3 bases: TGTGCCAGCTCACCCCCCGCGGGGGAGACCCAGTACTTC.

This rearrangement joins TRBV6-5 to TRBJ2-2, with TRBD2 as a possible D gene (5 bases). The CDR3 is 14 residues long. The germline CDR1 and CDR2 sequences are MNHEY and SVGAGI. V lost 2 bases and J lost 5, with 9 bases in between. The CDR3 DNA reads as TGTGCCAGCAGTTACCGGGGTTGGACCGGGGAGCTGTTTTTT. This sequence encodes CASSYRGWTGELFF.

The gene calls are TRBV30 and TRBJ2-2; D gene unclear. Germline assignment: CDR1 GTSNPN and CDR2 SVGIG (reference sequence). The length of the CDR3 is 13 residues. With 3 bases removed from V and 1 base from J, the gap between germline ends came to 6 bases. CDR3 sequence (DNA): TGTGCCTGGAGAGCTCAGAACACCGGGGAGCTGTTTTTT. Translated: CAWRAQNTGELFF.